The 30 T cell receptor beta chains listed next were all sequenced from one sample in a study of cytomegalovirus exposure and HLA in healthy donors (dated by TCRdb to 2016 to 2017). Libraries were built with the immunoSEQ multiplex PCR assay. TCRdb stores this immuneACCESS table with in-frame sequences only. Part of the clones is absent; in the studies checked, under half of the shortfall reflects unresolved V genes, and no reason is known for the rest. This sample lists 220,000 or so clones; 65% to 85% were detected once. Clones ranked in the top ten supply over 12% of the sample. Source material: PBMCs. These receptors all stem from a woman aged 25 to 45 in good health and CMV-seropositive.

J is TRBJ2-7 and V is TRBV30, with TRBD2 matching 9 bases. J lost 0 bases, V lost 0 bases, and 9 bases had no gene match. CDR1 and CDR2 (germline): GTSNPN, SVGIG (reference sequence). CDR3 length equals 17 residues. The DNA for the CDR3 is TGTGCCTGGAGTGTACGCCCTAGCGGGACTAGCTCCTACGAGCAGTACTTC. Translation gives CAWSVRPSGTSSYEQYF.

The genes are TRBV5-6 and TRBJ2-3; D gene uncertain. Trimming removed 1 base at V and 1 base at J, with 7 bases between. CDR1 and CDR2 (germline): SGHDT, YYEEEE. The CDR3 sequence is 14 residues long. The CDR3: CASSLIRGTDTQYF. The CDR3 bases are TGTGCCAGCAGCTTGATCCGGGGCACAGATACGCAGTATTTT. Full variable domain (remainder filled in from reference TRBV5-6 and TRBJ2-3): DAGVTQSPTHLIKTRGQQVTLRCSPKSGHDTVSWYQQALGQGPQFIFQYYEEEERQRGNFPDRFSGHQFPNYSSELNVNALLLGDSALYLCASSLIRGTDTQYFGPGTRLTVL.

Written as DNA, the CDR3 is TGTGCCAGCAGCTCCTACGGACAGGGCGGTAAGACTGAAGCTTTCTTT. Residues: CASSSYGQGGKTEAFF. V is TRBV7-9 and J is TRBJ1-1; 8 bases align to TRBD1. Germline CDR1 reads SEHNR; CDR2 reads FQNEAQ (reference sequence). The CDR3 consists of 16 residues. V lost 4 bases, J lost 5 bases, and 12 bases stayed unmatched.

The chain employs TRBV7-9 and TRBJ2-3, with 13 bases matching TRBD2. Looked up from germline, CDR1 is SEHNR and CDR2 is FQNEAQ (reference sequence). This CDR3 region has 18 residues. V lost 4 bases and J lost 6; bases outside the gene matches: 13. In nucleotides, the CDR3 is TGTGCCAGCAGCTCGGCGCCGGGACTAGCGGGGCTCACCGATACGCAGTATTTT. Its translation: CASSSAPGLAGLTDTQYF.

This rearrangement joins TRBV4-1 to TRBJ2-1; 9 bases are shared with TRBD2. The CDR3 has 15 amino acids. V dropped 1 base and J dropped 9; count of bases not matched to a gene: 7. The V gene's germline CDR1 is MGHRA and CDR2 YSYEKL. CDR3 protein: CASSQVGGRAVEQFF. CDR3 coding DNA: TGCGCCAGCAGCCAAGTGGGCGGGAGGGCCGTTGAGCAGTTCTTC.

This clone appeared a single time. This chain links TRBV4-2 with TRBJ2-7; possibly TRBD2 for D (9 bases). Germline CDR1 reads LGHNA; CDR2 reads YNFKEQ. Trimming took 1 base from V and 5 from J, leaving 15 bases between them. This CDR3 spans 15 amino acids. The CDR3 DNA follows: TGTGCCAGCAGCCAAGGGCTAGCGGGACAGGACGAGCAGTACTTC. As protein: CASSQGLAGQDEQYF.

The CDR3 DNA reads as TGTGCCTGGAGGCCAACCGGGACAGTTAATGAAAAACTGTTTTTT. Its translation is CAWRPTGTVNEKLFF. This chain links TRBV30 with TRBJ1-4; 7 bases agree with TRBD1. This CDR3 has 15 amino acids. Germline V gene lookup returns CDR1 GTSNPN and CDR2 SVGIG (reference sequence). V gave up 3 bases and J gave up 4 bases; unmatched junction bases: 8. Full variable domain (rest looked up from reference TRBV30 and TRBJ1-4): SQTIHQWPATLVQPVGSPLSLECTVEGTSNPNLYWYRQAAGRGLQLLFYSVGIGQISSEVPQNLSASRPQDRQFILSSKKLLLSDSGFYLCAWRPTGTVNEKLFFGSGTQLSVL.

The chain is built from TRBV5-6 and TRBJ2-1; D unclear. From germline, CDR1 is SGHDT and CDR2 YYEEEE. CDR3 length: 16 residues. Trimming cost V 7 bases and J 0 bases, with 17 bases left between them. The CDR3 region is CASSKRAGHSYNEQFF. Written as DNA, the CDR3 is TGTGCCAGCTCCAAAAGGGCCGGTCACTCCTACAATGAGCAGTTCTTC. Full variable domain (rest looked up from reference TRBV5-6 and TRBJ2-1): DAGVTQSPTHLIKTRGQQVTLRCSPKSGHDTVSWYQQALGQGPQFIFQYYEEEERQRGNFPDRFSGHQFPNYSSELNVNALLLGDSALYLCASSKRAGHSYNEQFFGPGTRLTVL.

The chain has TRBV2 and TRBJ2-1; 10 bases map to TRBD2. V trimming: 5 bases; J trimming: 4 bases; junction bases outside the gene matches: 2. This CDR3 has 14 residues. The germline V gene encodes CDR1 SNHLY and CDR2 FYNNEI. The CDR3 DNA reads TGTGCCAGCAGTATAGCGGGAGGTTACAATGAGCAGTTCTTC. This gives the protein CASSIAGGYNEQFF. The whole variable domain, remainder taken from reference TRBV2 and TRBJ2-1, is EPEVTQTPSHQVTQMGQEVILRCVPISNHLYFYWYRQILGQKVEFLVSFYNNEISEKSEIFDDQFSVERPDGSNFTLKIRSTKLEDSAMYFCASSIAGGYNEQFFGPGTRLTVL.

Here the CDR3 reads CASSLAPGFRNEQFF. The DNA for the CDR3 is TGTGCCAGCAGTTTAGCTCCCGGGTTCCGCAATGAGCAGTTCTTC. The J gene is TRBJ2-1, the V gene TRBV28, with no clear D. CDR1 and CDR2 (germline): MDHEN, SYDVKM. The CDR3 length is 15 residues. V lost 2 bases and J lost 6, with 14 bases in between.

CDR3 sequence reads: CAWSMSSYEQYF. The CDR3 nucleotides read TGTGCCTGGAGTATGAGTAGCTACGAGCAGTACTTC. The rearrangement links TRBV30 to TRBJ2-7; unclear D gene. CDR3 size: 12 residues. V was trimmed by 2 bases and J by 3 bases, leaving 8 bases between them. CDR1 is GTSNPN and CDR2 is SVGIG in the germline V gene (reference sequence).

The chain has TRBV7-9 and TRBJ1-2, with 8 nucleotides matching TRBD1. The CDR3 consists of 12 residues. Per the germline V gene, CDR1 is SEHNR and CDR2 is FQNEAQ (reference sequence). The J segment lost 7 bases and the V segment lost 5 bases, leaving 3 bases of the junction unmatched. The CDR3 loop reads CASSPDRGGYTF. CDR3 DNA sequence: TGTGCCAGCAGCCCTGACAGGGGTGGCTACACCTTC.

The J gene is TRBJ2-7, the V gene TRBV6-1, with 7 bases identical to TRBD1. The V segment lost 5 bases and the J segment 2 bases; nucleotides outside the gene matches: 3. Germline-derived CDR1 and CDR2 are MNHNS and SASEGT. There are 13 residues in the CDR3. The CDR3 is CASSLQGPYEQYF. The CDR3 nucleotides read TGTGCCAGCAGTTTACAGGGGCCCTACGAGCAGTACTTC.

CDR3 sequence reads: CASRPQATNEKLFF. The CDR3 coding sequence is TGTGCCAGCAGACCACAAGCAACTAATGAAAAACTGTTTTTT. This rearrangement joins TRBV6-1 to TRBJ1-4; D is unclear. The CDR3 is made up of 14 amino acids. V shed 6 bases and J shed 0 bases, with 8 bases lying between them. Germline V gene data show CDR1 as MNHNS and CDR2 as SASEGT.

V usage is TRBV4-1 and J usage is TRBJ1-5; D possibly corresponds to TRBD1 (6 bases). The germline V gene has CDR1 MGHRA and CDR2 YSYEKL. V gave up 3 bases and J gave up 0 bases, with 12 bases separating them. The CDR3 is 16 amino acids. In DNA, the CDR3 is TGCGCCAGCAGCCAGTACAGGGAGAATAGCAATCAGCCCCAGCATTTT. Encoded protein: CASSQYRENSNQPQHF.

There are a few counts of this clone. V usage is TRBV2 and J usage is TRBJ1-5; D gene unclear. V shed 5 bases and J shed 4 bases, with 15 bases lying between them. The germline gives CDR1 SNHLY, CDR2 FYNNEI. The CDR3 has 15 amino acids. The CDR3 region has the DNA TGTGCCAGCAGTACGGGAGGCGGGTTAAATCAGCCCCAGCATTTT. This translates into CASSTGGGLNQPQHF. Looking up the rest from reference TRBV2 and TRBJ1-5 gives the full variable domain: EPEVTQTPSHQVTQMGQEVILRCVPISNHLYFYWYRQILGQKVEFLVSFYNNEISEKSEIFDDQFSVERPDGSNFTLKIRSTKLEDSAMYFCASSTGGGLNQPQHFGDGTRLSIL.

The genes are TRBV11-1 and TRBJ2-7; 8 bases agree with TRBD1. CDR1 and CDR2 (germline): SGHAT, FQDESV (reference sequence). The CDR3 sequence is 13 residues long. Germline trimming cut 4 bases from V and 4 bases from J; bases unmatched to any gene: 3. CDR3 nucleotide sequence: TGTGCCAGCAGCTGGCGGGACAGGTACGAGCAGTACTTC. Its translation is CASSWRDRYEQYF.

This rearrangement joins TRBV4-1 to TRBJ1-1, with D possibly matching TRBD1 (6 bases). CDR1 is MGHRA and CDR2 is YSYEKL in the germline V gene. The CDR3 extends over 13 amino acids. The V end was cut by 1 base, the J end by 9 bases, with 12 bases between. CDR3 DNA: TGCGCCAGCAGCCAAGTGGCTCAGGGGCAAGCTTTCTTT. Amino acids: CASSQVAQGQAFF.

The chain is built from TRBV18 and TRBJ2-1, with D possibly matching TRBD2 (5 bases). This CDR3 spans 16 amino acids. V was pared by 3 bases and J by 0 bases, with 12 bases between. Germline V gene lookup returns CDR1 KGHSH and CDR2 LQKENI. The CDR3 nucleotides read TGTGCCAGCTCACCCTTAGCGAGGAGCTCCTACAATGAGCAGTTCTTC. Translating gives CASSPLARSSYNEQFF.

The chain combines TRBV28 with TRBJ2-7, with 7 bases identical to TRBD2. CDR1 is MDHEN, CDR2 SYDVKM, per germline. This CDR3 contains 15 residues. With V trimmed by 2 bases and J by 0 bases, 4 bases remained unmatched. CDR3 residues: CASSLGRGSSYEQYF. The CDR3 nucleotides read TGTGCCAGCAGTTTAGGGAGGGGCAGCTCCTACGAGCAGTACTTC.

A single count supports this clone. This chain links TRBV30 with TRBJ1-1; unclear D gene. The CDR3 length is 13 residues. V shed 4 bases and J shed 1 base, with 10 bases lying between them. Per the germline V gene, CDR1 is GTSNPN and CDR2 is SVGIG (reference sequence). Here the CDR3 reads CAWISAPNTEAFF. The CDR3, as DNA: TGTGCCTGGATCTCTGCACCGAACACTGAAGCTTTCTTT.

This sequence joins TRBV7-6 and TRBJ2-3; 13 nucleotides agree with TRBD2. Per germline, CDR1 SGHVS and CDR2 FNYEAQ. This CDR3 contains 15 residues. V gave up 4 bases and J gave up 8 bases; unmatched junction bases: 6. This CDR3 is CASSSGLAGVGTQYF. For the CDR3, the DNA is TGTGCCAGCAGCTCAGGACTAGCGGGAGTGGGTACGCAGTATTTT.

The gene calls are TRBV5-6 and TRBJ1-2; D is unclear. CDR1 is SGHDT, CDR2 YYEEEE, per germline. The length of the CDR3 is 15 residues. Trimming removed 0 bases at V and 4 bases at J, with 13 bases between. The CDR3 DNA sequence: TGTGCCAGCAGCTTGGGGCGGACGCCCGGCTATGGCTACACCTTC. Amino acids: CASSLGRTPGYGYTF.

The chain uses TRBV5-1 and TRBJ2-1, with TRBD2 matching over 12 bases. This CDR3 has 16 amino acids. From germline, CDR1 is SGHRS and CDR2 YFSETQ. J gave up 4 bases and V 0 bases, and 2 bases lay outside the gene matches. The CDR3 sequence: CASSLDGLAGYNEQFF. The DNA for the CDR3 is TGCGCCAGCAGCTTGGACGGACTAGCGGGGTACAATGAGCAGTTCTTC.

This sequence joins TRBV19 and TRBJ2-7, with TRBD1 as a possible D gene (5 bases). Trimming pared 1 base from V and 2 bases from J, leaving 6 bases between. Germline V gene lookup returns CDR1 LNHDA and CDR2 SQIVND (reference sequence). This CDR3 contains 13 residues. The CDR3 spells CASSIAGTYEQYF. The CDR3 region has the DNA TGTGCCAGTAGTATAGCAGGGACCTACGAGCAGTACTTC.

This clone was picked up one time. The chain links TRBV7-9 to TRBJ1-2; unclear D gene. The germline gives CDR1 SEHNR, CDR2 FQNEAQ (reference sequence). This CDR3 is built from 15 residues. Between the trimmed V and J ends, which lost 1 base and 0 bases, there was a span of 9 bases. DNA for the CDR3: TGTGCCAGCAGCTTAGGGGCCGAAGCTAACTATGGCTACACCTTC. Translated, it gives CASSLGAEANYGYTF.

Concerning this clone itself: This CDR3 is also generated by other DNA sequences in the sample. Here the CDR3 DNA reads TGCGCCAGCAGCCAGGTCGGCTCCTACGAGCAGTACTTC. Encoded protein: CASSQVGSYEQYF. The chain combines TRBV4-1 with TRBJ2-7; D ambiguous. The CDR3 consists of 13 residues. Trimming took off 3 bases at V and 0 bases at J, with 6 bases between the two ends. CDR1 is MGHRA and CDR2 is YSYEKL in the germline V gene.

V and J are TRBV6-5 and TRBJ1-1; D call uncertain. V dropped 0 bases and J dropped 2 bases, with 10 bases sitting between them. CDR1 and CDR2 from the germline V gene are MNHEY and SVGAGI. The CDR3 runs to 15 residues. In DNA form, the CDR3 reads TGTGCCAGCAGTTACTCGACGATCCGAAACACTGAAGCTTTCTTT. Protein: CASSYSTIRNTEAFF.

J is TRBJ1-1 and V is TRBV6-1; maybe TRBD1 (5 bases). V was clipped by 6 bases and J by 8 bases, with 10 bases between them. The CDR3 contains 11 residues. The germline V gene has CDR1 MNHNS and CDR2 SASEGT. CDR3 sequence reads: CASSKGREAFF. The CDR3 bases are TGTGCCAGCAGCAAGGGGAGGGAAGCTTTCTTT.

The V gene is TRBV6-5, the J gene TRBJ2-5, with 9 bases matching TRBD1. Germline V gene data show CDR1 as MNHEY and CDR2 as SVGAGI. V lost 7 bases to trimming and J lost 11 bases; unmatched junction nucleotides: 11. This CDR3 is built from 13 residues. CDR3 bases: TGTGCCAGCAATTCCCTTCCCGGGACAGGGCAGTACTTC. It codes for CASNSLPGTGQYF.